This T cell receptor beta chain was sequenced for a study of identifying expanded T cells in peripheral blood. The study's findings and limits: Clone count variance between roughly 2-week samples rose with total template count. Over about two and four weeks, about 15 and 18 clones changed, versus roughly 1.1 between replicates.

Sequencing used immunoSEQ multiplex PCR; TCRdb keeps in-frame clones, though not all of them. The data hold approximately 75,000 clones, with around 90% observed a single time. Remarks on this clone: No antigen is known for it.

The CDR3 runs 14 residues. The germline gives CDR1 SGHNT, CDR2 YYREEE (reference sequence). After removal of 4 bases from V and 6 bases from J, the junction contained 6 bases not matched to a gene. Collection occurred without any documented infections or immune events in donors. The TCR sequence derives from a person aged 18 to 75 in good health. The chain links TRBV5-4 to TRBJ1-2; TRBD1 matches 10 bases. The material sequenced was blood. CDR3 protein: CASSETGGADGYTF. CDR3 sequence (DNA): TGTGCCAGCAGCGAGACAGGGGGCGCTGATGGCTACACCTTC.